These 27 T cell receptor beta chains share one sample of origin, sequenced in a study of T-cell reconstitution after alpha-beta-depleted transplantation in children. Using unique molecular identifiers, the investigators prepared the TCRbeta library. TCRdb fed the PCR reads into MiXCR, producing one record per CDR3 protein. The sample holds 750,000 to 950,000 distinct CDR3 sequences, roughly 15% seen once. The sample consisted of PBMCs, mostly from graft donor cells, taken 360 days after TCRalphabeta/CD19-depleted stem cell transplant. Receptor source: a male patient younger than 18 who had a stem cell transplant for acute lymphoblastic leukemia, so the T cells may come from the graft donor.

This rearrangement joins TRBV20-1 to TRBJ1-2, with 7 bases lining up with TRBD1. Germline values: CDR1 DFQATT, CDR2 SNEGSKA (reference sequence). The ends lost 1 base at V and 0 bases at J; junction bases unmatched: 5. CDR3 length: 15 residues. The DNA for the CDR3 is TGCAGTGCTAGAGGACGACAGGGAACTAACTATGGCTACACCTTC. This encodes CSARGRQGTNYGYTF.

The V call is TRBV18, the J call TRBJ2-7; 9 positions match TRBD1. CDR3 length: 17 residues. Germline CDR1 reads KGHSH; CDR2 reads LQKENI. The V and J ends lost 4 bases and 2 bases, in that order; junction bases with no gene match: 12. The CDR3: CASSLLVGTGSPYEQYF. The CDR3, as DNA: TGTGCCAGCTCACTCCTTGTAGGGACAGGGTCACCCTACGAGCAGTACTTC.

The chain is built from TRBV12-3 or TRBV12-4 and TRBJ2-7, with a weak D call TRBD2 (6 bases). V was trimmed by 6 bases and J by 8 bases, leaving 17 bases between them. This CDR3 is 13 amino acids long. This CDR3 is CASSPGVLRQQYF. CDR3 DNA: TGTGCCAGCAGCCCGGGAGTCCTTAGACAGCAGTACTTC.

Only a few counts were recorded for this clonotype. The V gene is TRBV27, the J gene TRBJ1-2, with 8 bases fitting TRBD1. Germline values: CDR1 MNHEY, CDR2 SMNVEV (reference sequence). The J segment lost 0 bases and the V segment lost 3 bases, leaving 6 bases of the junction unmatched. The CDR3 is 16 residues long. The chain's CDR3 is CASSFGTGTTNYGYTF. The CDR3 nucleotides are TGTGCCAGCAGTTTTGGGACAGGAACTACTAACTATGGCTACACCTTC.

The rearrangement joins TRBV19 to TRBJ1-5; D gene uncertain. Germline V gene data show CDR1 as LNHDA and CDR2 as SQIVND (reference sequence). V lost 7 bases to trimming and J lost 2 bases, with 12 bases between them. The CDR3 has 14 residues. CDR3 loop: CASTSTIGNQPQHF. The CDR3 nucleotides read TGTGCCAGTACTTCCACTATAGGCAATCAGCCCCAGCATTTT.

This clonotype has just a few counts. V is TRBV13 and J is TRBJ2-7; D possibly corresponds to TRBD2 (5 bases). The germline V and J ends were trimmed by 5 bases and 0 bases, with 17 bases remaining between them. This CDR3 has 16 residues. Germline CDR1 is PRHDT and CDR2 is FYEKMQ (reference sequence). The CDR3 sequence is CASSPVGGASSYEQYF. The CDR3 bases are TGTGCCAGCAGCCCCGTCGGAGGTGCAAGCTCCTACGAGCAGTACTTC.

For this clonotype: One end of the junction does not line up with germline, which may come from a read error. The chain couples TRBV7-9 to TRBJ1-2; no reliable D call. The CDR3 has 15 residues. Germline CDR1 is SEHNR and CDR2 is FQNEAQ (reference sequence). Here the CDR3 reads CASSPSPRQVQGYSF. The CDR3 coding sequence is TGTGCCAGCAGCCCTAGCCCCCGACAAGTTCAAGGCTACTCCTTC.

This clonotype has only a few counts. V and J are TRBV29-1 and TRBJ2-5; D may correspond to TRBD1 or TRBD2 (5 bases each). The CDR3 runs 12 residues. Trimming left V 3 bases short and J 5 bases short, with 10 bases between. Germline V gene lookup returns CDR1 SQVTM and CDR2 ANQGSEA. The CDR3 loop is CSVEKGTETQYF. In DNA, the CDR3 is TGCAGCGTTGAGAAGGGGACGGAGACCCAGTACTTC.

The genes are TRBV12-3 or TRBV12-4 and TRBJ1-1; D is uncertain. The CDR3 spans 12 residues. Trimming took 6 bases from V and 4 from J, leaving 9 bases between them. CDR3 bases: TGTGCCAGCAGAGCGGGGTCCACTGAAGCTTTCTTT. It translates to CASRAGSTEAFF.

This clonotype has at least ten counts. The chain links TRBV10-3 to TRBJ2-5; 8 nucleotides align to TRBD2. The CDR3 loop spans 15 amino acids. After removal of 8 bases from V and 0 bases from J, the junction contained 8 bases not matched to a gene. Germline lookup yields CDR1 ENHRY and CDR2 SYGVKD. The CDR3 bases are TGTGCCATCGGGGAGCGGGAGACGTACCAAGAGACCCAGTACTTC. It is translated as CAIGERETYQETQYF.

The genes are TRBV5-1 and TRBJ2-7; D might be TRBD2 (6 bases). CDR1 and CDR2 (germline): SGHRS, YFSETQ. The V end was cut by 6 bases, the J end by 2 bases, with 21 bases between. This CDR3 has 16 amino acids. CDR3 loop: CASKKEGPGRAYEQYF. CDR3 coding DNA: TGCGCCAGCAAGAAGGAGGGCCCCGGACGAGCCTACGAGCAGTACTTC.

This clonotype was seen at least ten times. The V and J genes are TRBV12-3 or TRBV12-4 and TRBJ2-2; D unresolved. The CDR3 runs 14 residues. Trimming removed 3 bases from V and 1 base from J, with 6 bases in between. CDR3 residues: CASSFGMNTGELFF. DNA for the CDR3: TGTGCCAGCAGTTTTGGCATGAACACCGGGGAGCTGTTTTTT.

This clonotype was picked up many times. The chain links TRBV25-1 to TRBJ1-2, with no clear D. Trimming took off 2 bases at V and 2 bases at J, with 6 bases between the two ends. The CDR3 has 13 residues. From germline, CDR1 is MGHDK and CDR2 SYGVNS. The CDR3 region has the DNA TGTGCCAGCAGTGAAGATTGGAACTATGGCTACACCTTC. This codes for CASSEDWNYGYTF.

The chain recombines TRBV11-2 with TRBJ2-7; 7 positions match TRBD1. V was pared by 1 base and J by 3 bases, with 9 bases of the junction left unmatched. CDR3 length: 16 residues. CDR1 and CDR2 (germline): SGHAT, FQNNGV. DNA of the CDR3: TGTGCCAGCAGCTTAGCCGGACAGGTGGGCCACTACGAGCAGTACTTC. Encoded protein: CASSLAGQVGHYEQYF.

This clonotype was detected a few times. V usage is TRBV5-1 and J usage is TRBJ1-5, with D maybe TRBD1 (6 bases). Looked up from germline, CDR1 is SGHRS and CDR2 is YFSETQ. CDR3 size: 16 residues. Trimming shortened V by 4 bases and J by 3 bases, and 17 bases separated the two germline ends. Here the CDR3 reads CASSPGTTRNNQPQHF. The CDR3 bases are TGCGCCAGCAGCCCTGGGACAACAAGGAACAATCAGCCCCAGCATTTT.

The CDR3 is CATSRDGLSGNTIYF. CDR3 bases: TGTGCCACCAGCAGAGACGGACTCTCTGGAAACACCATATATTTT. The chain combines TRBV15 with TRBJ1-3; D uncertain. The length of the CDR3 is 15 residues. Trimming took 0 bases from V and 0 from J, leaving 6 bases between them. Germline loops: CDR1 LNHNV, CDR2 YYDKDF (reference sequence).

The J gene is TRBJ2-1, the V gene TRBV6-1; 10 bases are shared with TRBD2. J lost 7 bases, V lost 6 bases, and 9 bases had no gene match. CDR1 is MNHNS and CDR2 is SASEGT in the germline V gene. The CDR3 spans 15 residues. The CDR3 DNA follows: TGTGCCAGCAGCACTAGCGGGAAGAACATGAATGAGCAGTTCTTC. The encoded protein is CASSTSGKNMNEQFF.

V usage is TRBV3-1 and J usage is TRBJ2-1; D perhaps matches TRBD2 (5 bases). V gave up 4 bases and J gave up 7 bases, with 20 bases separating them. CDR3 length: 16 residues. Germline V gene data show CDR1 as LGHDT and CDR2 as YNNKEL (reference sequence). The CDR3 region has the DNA TGTGCCAGCAGCCCCGCCCTGGCGGGTATCGGTAATGAGCAGTTCTTC. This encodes CASSPALAGIGNEQFF.

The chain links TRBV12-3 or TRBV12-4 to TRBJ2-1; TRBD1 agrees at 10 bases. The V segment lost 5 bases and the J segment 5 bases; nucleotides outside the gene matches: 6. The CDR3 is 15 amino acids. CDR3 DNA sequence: TGTGCCAGCAGTAGACCCGGGACAGGGGACAATGAGCAGTTCTTC. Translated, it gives CASSRPGTGDNEQFF.

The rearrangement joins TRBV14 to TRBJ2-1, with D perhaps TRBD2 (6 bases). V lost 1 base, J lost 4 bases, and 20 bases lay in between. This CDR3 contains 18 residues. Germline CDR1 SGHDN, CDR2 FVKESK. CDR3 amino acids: CASSQGVTGTGKYNEQFF. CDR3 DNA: TGTGCCAGCAGCCAAGGCGTCACCGGGACTGGGAAATACAATGAGCAGTTCTTC.

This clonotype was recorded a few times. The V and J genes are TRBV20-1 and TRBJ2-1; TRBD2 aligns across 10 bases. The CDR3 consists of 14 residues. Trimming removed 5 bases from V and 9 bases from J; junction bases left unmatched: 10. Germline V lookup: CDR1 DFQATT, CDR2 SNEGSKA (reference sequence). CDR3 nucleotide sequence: TGCAGTGCTGACCTTAGCGGGAGGAGAAGTGAGCAGTTCTTC. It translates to CSADLSGRRSEQFF.

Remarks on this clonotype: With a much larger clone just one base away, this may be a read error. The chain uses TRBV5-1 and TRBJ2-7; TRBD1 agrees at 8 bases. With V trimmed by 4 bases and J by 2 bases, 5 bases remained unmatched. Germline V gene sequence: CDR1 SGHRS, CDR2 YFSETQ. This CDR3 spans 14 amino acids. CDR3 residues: CASSHRQGTYEQYF. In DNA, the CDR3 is TGCGCCAGCAGCCACCGACAGGGGACCTACGAGCAGTACTTC.

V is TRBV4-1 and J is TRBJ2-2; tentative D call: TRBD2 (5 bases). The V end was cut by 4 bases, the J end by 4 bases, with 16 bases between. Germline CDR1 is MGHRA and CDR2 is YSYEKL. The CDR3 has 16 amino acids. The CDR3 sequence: CASSPGRLPGTGELFF. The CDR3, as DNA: TGCGCCAGCAGCCCGGGAAGGTTGCCCGGCACCGGGGAGCTGTTTTTT.

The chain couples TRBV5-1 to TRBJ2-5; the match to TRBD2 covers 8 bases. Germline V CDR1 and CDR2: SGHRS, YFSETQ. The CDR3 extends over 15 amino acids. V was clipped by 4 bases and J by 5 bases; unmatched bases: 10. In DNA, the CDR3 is TGCGCCAGCAGCCCGCAAGCGGGAGCCCGCGAGACCCAGTACTTC. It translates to CASSPQAGARETQYF.

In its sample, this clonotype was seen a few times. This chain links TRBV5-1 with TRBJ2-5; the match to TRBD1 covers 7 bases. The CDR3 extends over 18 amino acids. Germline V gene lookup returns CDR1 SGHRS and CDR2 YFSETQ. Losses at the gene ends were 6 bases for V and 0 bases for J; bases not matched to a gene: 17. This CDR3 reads CASTSRDSLLDYQETQYF. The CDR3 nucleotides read TGCGCCAGCACCTCCCGGGACAGTCTACTTGACTACCAAGAGACCCAGTACTTC. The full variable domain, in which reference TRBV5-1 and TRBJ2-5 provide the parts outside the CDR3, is KAGVTQTPRYLIKTRGQQVTLSCSPISGHRSVSWYQQTPGQGLQFLFEYFSETQRNKGNFPGRFSGRQFSNSRSEMNVSTLELGDSALYLCASTSRDSLLDYQETQYFGPGTRLLVL.

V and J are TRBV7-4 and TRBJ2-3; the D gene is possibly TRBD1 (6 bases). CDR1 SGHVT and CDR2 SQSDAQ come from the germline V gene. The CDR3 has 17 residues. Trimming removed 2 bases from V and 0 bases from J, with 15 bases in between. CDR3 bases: TGTGCCAGCAGCTTACCTAAACGGGACACCAGCACAGATACGCAGTATTTT. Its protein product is CASSLPKRDTSTDTQYF.

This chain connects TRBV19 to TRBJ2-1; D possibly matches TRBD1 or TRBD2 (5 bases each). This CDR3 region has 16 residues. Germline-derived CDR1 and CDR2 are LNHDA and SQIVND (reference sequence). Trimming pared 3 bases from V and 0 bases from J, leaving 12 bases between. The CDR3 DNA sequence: TGTGCCAGTAGTATCCCGGGACGACCCTCCTACAATGAGCAGTTCTTC. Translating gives CASSIPGRPSYNEQFF.